A single sample is the source of the 26 T cell receptor beta chains below, sequenced in a study of T-cell memory formation after mild COVID-19. TCRdb called the 5' RACE reads again in MiXCR, with one record for every CDR3 protein. Among around 250,000 distinct CDR3 sequences listed, 15% were seen once. Source material: PBMCs or a T cell subset sorted from them (not recorded which). Source of these receptors: an adult woman who had mild COVID-19 (a few samples of this study predate the infection). Cell type and time point are not known.

The chain employs TRBV7-6 and TRBJ2-3; TRBD2 aligns across 7 bases. Losses at the gene ends were 5 bases for V and 0 bases for J; bases not matched to a gene: 5. Germline-derived CDR1 and CDR2 are SGHVS and FNYEAQ. This CDR3 is built from 15 residues. The CDR3 here is CASSLGLPSTDTQYF. CDR3 nucleotides: TGTGCCAGCAGCCTGGGACTACCCAGCACAGATACGCAGTATTTT.

CDR3 sequence (DNA): TGCGCCAGCAGACCAGTCAGCAGGTTGCAAGAGACCCAGTACTTC. Translation: CASRPVSRLQETQYF. The chain uses TRBV5-1 and TRBJ2-5; D not certain. Germline CDR1 SGHRS, CDR2 YFSETQ. CDR3 length equals 15 residues. Trimming stripped 5 bases from V and 2 bases from J, with 16 bases between.

This clonotype was seen only once. The gene calls are TRBV7-2 and TRBJ2-1, with TRBD1 identical over 8 bases. Germline CDR1 reads SGHTA; CDR2 reads FQGNSA. The J segment lost 3 bases and the V segment lost 5 bases, leaving 12 bases of the junction unmatched. The CDR3 loop spans 17 amino acids. DNA of the CDR3: TGTGCCAGCAGCCCTAGGACAGGGAGACCTTACTACAATGAGCAGTTCTTC. As protein: CASSPRTGRPYYNEQFF.

This clonotype was seen a few times. One end of the junction is discordant with germline, which a read error may explain. The genes are TRBV5-6 and TRBJ2-7, with D maybe TRBD1 (6 bases). The CDR3 sequence is 13 residues long. Germline-derived CDR1 and CDR2 are SGHDT and YYEEEE. The CDR3 spells CASSLRGKAHADF. Here the CDR3 DNA reads TGTGCCAGCAGCTTGAGGGGGAAAGCCCATGCGGACTTC. The full variable domain, in which reference TRBV5-6 and TRBJ2-7 provide the parts outside the CDR3, is DAGVTQSPTHLIKTRGQQVTLRCSPKSGHDTVSWYQQALGQGPQFIFQYYEEEERQRGNFPDRFSGHQFPNYSSELNVNALLLGDSALYLCASSLRGKAHADFGPGTRLTVT.

J is TRBJ1-1 and V is TRBV29-1; tentative D call: TRBD1 (5 bases). The CDR3 spans 12 residues. Trimming cost V 7 bases and J 4 bases, with 13 bases left between them. Germline loops: CDR1 SQVTM, CDR2 ANQGSEA. The CDR3 is CSARSGSTEAFF. The CDR3 DNA reads TGCAGCGCCCGATCAGGGAGCACTGAAGCTTTCTTT.

The chain combines TRBV7-3 with TRBJ2-2, with TRBD1 matching over 8 bases. Germline V lookup: CDR1 SGHTA, CDR2 FQGTGA. V lost 4 bases, J lost 6 bases, and 10 bases stayed unmatched. This CDR3 spans 16 amino acids. CDR3 amino acids: CASSSVGQGSAGELFF. In nucleotides, the CDR3 is TGTGCCAGCAGCTCGGTCGGACAGGGTTCGGCCGGGGAGCTGTTTTTT.

Only a few counts were recorded for this clonotype. V gene TRBV12-3 or TRBV12-4 combines with J gene TRBJ2-6; D is ambiguous. The CDR3 contains 15 residues. V was clipped by 7 bases and J by 0 bases, with 10 bases between them. CDR3 residues: CASKGRGSGANVLTF. CDR3 in DNA: TGTGCCAGCAAGGGCCGTGGCTCTGGGGCCAACGTCCTGACTTTC.

In this sample, this clonotype turned up many times. V and J are TRBV7-8 and TRBJ2-1, with 8 bases aligning to TRBD2. J gave up 4 bases and V 1 base, and 3 bases lay outside the gene matches. Germline values: CDR1 SGHVS, CDR2 FQNEAQ. This CDR3 is 15 amino acids long. CDR3 DNA sequence: TGTGCCAGCAGCTTAGGTAGCGGGAAGTACAATGAGCAGTTCTTC. It encodes CASSLGSGKYNEQFF.

This chain connects TRBV5-1 to TRBJ2-7; D is unclear. The germline V gene has CDR1 SGHRS and CDR2 YFSETQ. CDR3 length: 13 amino acids. V lost 3 bases and J lost 5, with 12 bases in between. CDR3 DNA sequence: TGCGCCAGCAGCTCTGATGGGTGGAACGAGCAGTACTTC. Translating it yields CASSSDGWNEQYF.

The chain is built from TRBV20-1 and TRBJ1-5; D is unclear. This CDR3 has 14 residues. The germline V gene has CDR1 DFQATT and CDR2 SNEGSKA (reference sequence). V was cut by 1 base and J by 0 bases, with 7 bases left in between. Here the CDR3 reads CSARVGSSNQPQHF. DNA of the CDR3: TGCAGTGCTAGAGTTGGCAGTAGCAATCAGCCCCAGCATTTT.

V is TRBV3-1 and J is TRBJ1-2; no definite D call. Germline CDR1 LGHDT, CDR2 YNNKEL (reference sequence). Trimming cost V 0 bases and J 6 bases, with 11 bases left between them. This CDR3 is 14 amino acids long. As DNA, the CDR3 is TGTGCCAGCAGCCAAGAAACACGGGTACATGGCTACACCTTC. Amino acids: CASSQETRVHGYTF.

The chain recombines TRBV20-1 with TRBJ1-2; TRBD1 might be the D (6 bases). The CDR3 covers 13 residues. The ends were cut back, 0 bases at V and 4 bases at J, with 9 bases in the middle. The germline V gene encodes CDR1 DFQATT and CDR2 SNEGSKA (reference sequence). For the CDR3, the DNA is TGCAGTGCTAGAGAACAGACAGGCTATGGCTACACCTTC. Translation gives CSAREQTGYGYTF.

This clonotype has just a few counts. The rearrangement links TRBV10-3 to TRBJ1-2; D possibly corresponds to TRBD1 (5 bases). The CDR3 length is 14 residues. V was cut by 4 bases and J by 2 bases, with 11 bases left in between. CDR1 is ENHRY, CDR2 SYGVKD, per germline. CDR3 in amino acids: CAISALGENYGYTF. In DNA, the CDR3 is TGTGCCATCAGTGCTTTGGGGGAAAACTATGGCTACACCTTC.

The rearrangement joins TRBV7-9 to TRBJ2-7, with 7 bases lining up with TRBD1. This CDR3 contains 15 residues. In germline, CDR1 is SEHNR, CDR2 FQNEAQ (reference sequence). J gave up 2 bases and V 5 bases, and 9 bases lay outside the gene matches. CDR3 protein: CASSIRFGTAYEQYF. The CDR3 coding sequence is TGTGCCAGCAGCATTAGATTTGGGACAGCCTACGAGCAGTACTTC.

V is TRBV2 and J is TRBJ2-3; D is unresolved. This CDR3 spans 11 amino acids. Trimming removed 1 base at V and 7 bases at J, with 3 bases between. CDR1 SNHLY and CDR2 FYNNEI come from the germline V gene. The CDR3 bases are TGTGCCAGCAGTGAAGGGAATACGCAGTATTTT. Its translation: CASSEGNTQYF.

This chain links TRBV21-1 with TRBJ2-7; the table's D call, TRBD1, was not checked against the DNA. TRBV21-1 is deemed a pseudogene. This CDR3 has 16 amino acids. The CDR3 coding sequence is TGTGCCAGCAGCAAAGCCCGGGTTTGCTCATGGGACGAGCAGTACTTC. It translates to CASSKARVCSWDEQYF.

This clonotype showed up just a few times. The CDR3: CASSLVLAETQYF. CDR3 DNA: TGTGCCAGCAGTTTAGTACTAGCGGAGACCCAGTACTTC. The genes are TRBV27 and TRBJ2-5; 7 bases line up with TRBD2. Germline loops: CDR1 MNHEY, CDR2 SMNVEV (reference sequence). The J segment lost 5 bases and the V segment lost 2 bases, leaving 2 bases of the junction unmatched. The CDR3 covers 13 residues.

The table lists this clonotype with many counts. The V call is TRBV27, the J call TRBJ1-3; 11 bases match TRBD1. Germline-derived CDR1 and CDR2 are MNHEY and SMNVEV (reference sequence). The J segment lost 10 bases and the V segment lost 4 bases, leaving 15 bases of the junction unmatched. The CDR3 covers 17 residues. For the CDR3, the DNA is TGTGCCAGCAGTTCCAGATCCACGGGACAGGGGGTTCGGACCATATATTTT. It codes for CASSSRSTGQGVRTIYF.

This clonotype was found once. This chain connects TRBV5-1 to TRBJ1-1; 8 bases map to TRBD1. From germline, CDR1 is SGHRS and CDR2 YFSETQ. The CDR3 spans 14 residues. The J segment lost 3 bases and the V segment lost 4 bases, leaving 5 bases of the junction unmatched. The CDR3: CASSLRGLDTEAFF. The CDR3 DNA reads TGCGCCAGCAGCCTCAGGGGGCTTGACACTGAAGCTTTCTTT.

This clonotype has just a few counts. The V gene is TRBV11-1, the J gene TRBJ2-1; 8 bases align to TRBD2. Germline trimming cut 5 bases from V and 8 bases from J; bases unmatched to any gene: 11. The CDR3 consists of 15 residues. The germline V gene encodes CDR1 SGHAT and CDR2 FQDESV (reference sequence). The DNA for the CDR3 is TGTGCCAGCAGCCTTGGAGCGGGGGTATTGTATGAGCAGTTCTTC. Protein product: CASSLGAGVLYEQFF.

This clonotype was detected a few times. The chain combines TRBV25-1 with TRBJ1-6, with unresolved D. V was pared by 6 bases and J by 9 bases, with 18 bases between. This CDR3 is built from 15 residues. Per germline, CDR1 MGHDK and CDR2 SYGVNS. CDR3 sequence (DNA): TGTGCCAGCAGCGAAGGCTGGCGGACGACTTCACCCCTCCACTTT. It yields the protein CASSEGWRTTSPLHF.

The V gene is TRBV19, the J gene TRBJ1-1; D call uncertain. Germline CDR1 LNHDA, CDR2 SQIVND (reference sequence). The length of the CDR3 is 13 residues. The V end lost 2 bases, the J end lost 0 bases, and 4 bases lay between the germline ends. CDR3 sequence: CASSIMLNTEAFF. CDR3 bases: TGTGCCAGTAGTATAATGCTGAACACTGAAGCTTTCTTT.

V is TRBV7-9 and J is TRBJ1-1, with TRBD1 matching 8 bases. Germline lookup yields CDR1 SEHNR and CDR2 FQNEAQ (reference sequence). The CDR3 sequence is 17 residues long. The junction had 11 bases not matched to a gene; V was cut back by 4 bases and J by 1 base. The CDR3 coding sequence is TGTGCCAGCAGCTCAGGGGGCTGGGGAGGCCGGAACACTGAAGCTTTCTTT. It yields the protein CASSSGGWGGRNTEAFF.

This clonotype showed up just a few times. The chain has TRBV5-1 and TRBJ2-7, with 9 bases matching TRBD1. J gave up 3 bases and V 0 bases, and 7 bases lay outside the gene matches. The CDR3 runs 16 residues. The germline V gene has CDR1 SGHRS and CDR2 YFSETQ. DNA for the CDR3: TGCGCCAGCAGCTTGGCCGGACAGGGGACACTCTACGAGCAGTACTTC. Residues: CASSLAGQGTLYEQYF.

Notes on this clonotype: Because the CDR3's place on the DNA is in doubt, the DNA is left out and the CDR3 is given as listed by TCRdb. This chain joins TRBV7-5 and TRBJ2-1; the D segment call TRBD1 is taken from the table without a DNA check. TRBV7-5 is a pseudogene locus. A total of 17 residues make up the CDR3, ends included. This CDR3 is CISVSEAFPDEDNEQFF.

The chain uses TRBV7-9 and TRBJ2-1; possible D gene TRBD2, 6 bases. V was cut by 4 bases and J by 4 bases, with 14 bases left in between. Germline V gene data show CDR1 as SEHNR and CDR2 as FQNEAQ (reference sequence). The CDR3 is 15 amino acids. The CDR3 loop is CASSSPGLLYNEQFF. CDR3 nucleotide sequence: TGTGCCAGCAGCTCGCCGGGACTGCTTTACAATGAGCAGTTCTTC.